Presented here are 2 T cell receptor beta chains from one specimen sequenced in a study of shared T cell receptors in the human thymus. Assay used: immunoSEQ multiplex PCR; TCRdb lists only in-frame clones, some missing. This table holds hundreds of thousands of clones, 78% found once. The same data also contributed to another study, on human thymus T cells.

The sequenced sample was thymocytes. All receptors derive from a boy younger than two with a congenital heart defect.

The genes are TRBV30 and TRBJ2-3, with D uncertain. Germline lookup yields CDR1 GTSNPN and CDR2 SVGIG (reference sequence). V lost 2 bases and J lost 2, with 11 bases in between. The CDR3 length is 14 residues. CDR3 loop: CAWSLPRNTDTQYF. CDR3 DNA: TGTGCCTGGAGTCTACCCCGTAACACAGATACGCAGTATTTT.

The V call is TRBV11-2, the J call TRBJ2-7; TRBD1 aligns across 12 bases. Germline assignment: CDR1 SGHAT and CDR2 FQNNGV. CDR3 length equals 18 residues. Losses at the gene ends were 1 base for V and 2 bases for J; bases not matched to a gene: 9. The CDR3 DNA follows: TGTGCCAGCAGCTTAGGGCTGCCGGGACAGGGGGCCACCTACGAGCAGTACTTC. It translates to CASSLGLPGQGATYEQYF.